A selection of T cell receptor beta chains follows, all from one sample in a study of blood T cell repertoires in COVID-19. Sequencing was performed with immunoSEQ multiplex PCR; in TCRdb, only in-frame clones are kept and a portion is missing. The sample records a few hundred thousand clones, more than 75% being singletons. The sample comprised PBMCs or T cells enriched from blood (not recorded which). Source of these receptors: a woman younger than 30 who had recovered from COVID-19. The CDR3 runs from the conserved cysteine through the conserved F or W. The D gene is left open where the match is weak. Size is omitted from some rows. Given values are once, few, many or a class for expanded clones.

size	V	D	J	DNA	CDR3
NA	TRBV27	TRBD1	TRBJ2-1	TGTGCCAGCAGTCCCGTCTTTAGGACAGGGACCTACAATGAGCAGTTCTTC	CASSPVFRTGTYNEQFF
once	TRBV3-1/TRBV3-2	NA	TRBJ2-5	TGTGCCAGCAGCCAAGATTCGAGCAAGACCCAGTACTTC	CASSQDSSKTQYF
NA	TRBV3-1/TRBV3-2	NA	TRBJ2-3	TGTGCCAGCAGCCAAGGGGGGGGCGGATTGAACTCAGATACGCAGTATTTT	CASSQGGGGLNSDTQYF
NA	TRBV12-3/TRBV12-4	NA	TRBJ2-2	TGTGCCAGCAGTGGGCACTTCACCGGGGAGCTGTTTTTT	CASSGHFTGELFF
once	TRBV28	TRBD1	TRBJ2-7	TGTGCCAGCAGTCCCTCCTATCGGGACAGGGAGTACTACGAGCAGTACTTC	CASSPSYRDREYYEQYF
once	TRBV2	TRBD1	TRBJ1-2	TGTGCCAGCAGTCTTTACGGACAGGGAATCCATGGCTACACCTTC	CASSLYGQGIHGYTF
NA	TRBV11-2	TRBD1	TRBJ1-3	TGTGCCAGCAGCCCGAGCGGAGGGGGCCTATCTGGAAACACCATATATTTT	CASSPSGGGLSGNTIYF
NA	TRBV28	NA	TRBJ2-1	TGTGCCAGCAGCCCGGGGAACTCCTACAATGAGCAGTTCTTC	CASSPGNSYNEQFF
NA	TRBV28	NA	TRBJ1-5	TGTGCCAGCAGTTTGGGAGGGGGGCTACAGCCCCAGCATTTT	CASSLGGGLQPQHF
NA	TRBV19	NA	TRBJ1-1	TGTGCCAGTAGGGGCCTCATGAACACTGAAGCTTTCTTT	CASRGLMNTEAFF
NA	TRBV29-1	TRBD1	TRBJ1-1	TGCAGCGTTCGGGGGACAGCCGACACTGAAGCTTTCTTT	CSVRGTADTEAFF
NA	TRBV3-1/TRBV3-2	TRBD2	TRBJ2-5	TGTGCCAGCAGCCAAACGACTAGCGGGGGCCAAGAGACCCAGTACTTC	CASSQTTSGGQETQYF
NA	TRBV29-1	NA	TRBJ2-7	TGCAGCGTTGTATTTAGTTCCTACTACGAGCAGTACTTC	CSVVFSSYYEQYF
NA	TRBV4-1	NA	TRBJ2-2	TGCGCCAGCAGTCGGGTTCCCACCGGGACACTTAACACCGGGGAGCTGTTTTTT	CASSRVPTGTLNTGELFF
few	TRBV5-1	TRBD1	TRBJ1-2	TGCGCCAGCAGCCCCGGGCAACAGGGGCTCTATGGCTACACCTTC	CASSPGQQGLYGYTF
NA	TRBV14	TRBD2	TRBJ2-6	TGTGCCAGCAGCCAAGAATCGCTAGCGGGATTCTACTCTGGGGCCAACGTCCTGACTTTC	CASSQESLAGFYSGANVLTF
NA	TRBV11-2	NA	TRBJ2-2	TGTGCCAGCAGCCGAACTAACACCGGGGAGCTGTTTTTT	CASSRTNTGELFF
NA	TRBV19	TRBD1	TRBJ1-2	TGTGCCAGTAGTTCCCGGGACAGGGACGGCTACACCTTC	CASSSRDRDGYTF
NA	TRBV19	TRBD2	TRBJ2-3	TGTGCCAGTAGGAGCGGGGGGGCCTTCGCAGATACGCAGTATTTT	CASRSGGAFADTQYF
NA	TRBV5-1	TRBD2	TRBJ2-1	TGCGCCAGCAGCCCCCGGACTAGCGACTACAATGAGCAGTTCTTC	CASSPRTSDYNEQFF
NA	TRBV27	NA	TRBJ1-6	TGTGCCAGCAGGGGCAGCTATTCACCCCTCCACTTT	CASRGSYSPLHF
NA	TRBV6-5	TRBD1	TRBJ1-6	TGTGCCAGCAGTTACCAACGACAGGGGGATTCACCCCTCCACTTT	CASSYQRQGDSPLHF
NA	TRBV19	TRBD1	TRBJ1-5	TGTGCCAGTAGTATGGGACAGGCATACAATCAGCCCCAGCATTTT	CASSMGQAYNQPQHF
once	TRBV10-3	TRBD2	TRBJ2-1	TGTGCCATCAGTGAGTCGGCTAGCGGGGGGACACGAATTCACAATGAGCAGTTCTTC	CAISESASGGTRIHNEQFF
NA	TRBV30	TRBD2	TRBJ2-2	TGTGCCTGGAGTGTACAGGCTAGCGGAACGAACACCGGGGAGCTGTTTTTT	CAWSVQASGTNTGELFF
many	TRBV7-8	TRBD2	TRBJ2-5	TGTGCCAGCAGCTTAGCCGGGCTAGCGGGAATCCAAGAGACCCAGTACTTC	CASSLAGLAGIQETQYF
few	TRBV5-5	NA	TRBJ1-1	TGTGCCAGCAGCTATATGGCAACCACTGAAGCTTTCTTT	CASSYMATTEAFF
once	TRBV28	TRBD1	TRBJ2-7	TGTGCCAGCAGTTTCTGGTTCGGGGAGACAGGGGGCATCTACGAGCAGTACTTC	CASSFWFGETGGIYEQYF
NA	TRBV7-6	NA	TRBJ2-7	TGTGCCAGCAGCTTAACAGGCGACTACGAGCAGTACTTC	CASSLTGDYEQYF
once	TRBV30	TRBD1	TRBJ1-1	TGTGCCTGGAGGTACAGGGGGAGGACTGAAGCTTTCTTT	CAWRYRGRTEAFF
NA	TRBV6-5	NA	TRBJ1-6	TGTGCCAGCAGTTACAGTCCGCGTAGGGGTGGTTCACCCCTCCACTTT	CASSYSPRRGGSPLHF
NA	TRBV19	NA	TRBJ1-1	TGTGCCAGCTCTGAGGCGTATCAGCCGGGAACTTCGAACACTGAAGCTTTCTTT	CASSEAYQPGTSNTEAFF